The T cell receptor beta chain under discussion was sequenced for a study of blood T cells in healthy people across ages. Study-wide points: Naive and antigen-experienced cells were not separated, limiting conclusive comparison.

There were at least 5 micrograms of total RNA extracted from every sample. Trimming removed 5 bases from V and 7 bases from J; junction bases left unmatched: 8. The CDR3 is 16 amino acids. This clonotype was counted a few times. As yet, its antigen is unknown. A second PCR, run for roughly 6 to 11 cycles, used a sample-barcoded 5' primer plus a J-beta primer mix. TCRdb independently ran MiXCR on the 5' RACE reads; one entry per CDR3 protein. This sample carries approximately 880,000 distinct CDR3 sequences, roughly 52% of them seen once, and the ten largest clones take around an eighth. The sequenced sample consisted of blood. The chain is built from TRBV12-3 or TRBV12-4 and TRBJ2-5, with 15 bases fitting TRBD2. This receptor was obtained from a man aged 30 to 45 in good health. CDR3 amino acids: CASSPPWTSGGGTQYF. The CDR3 DNA reads TGTGCCAGCAGTCCGCCTTGGACTAGCGGGGGGGGGACCCAGTACTTC.